This T cell receptor beta chain derives from a study of response to subunit inactivated influenza vaccine. This clonotype came up once. The length of the CDR3 is 13 residues. Trimming cost V 4 bases and J 5 bases; bases outside gene matches: 8. The V gene's germline CDR1 is SQVTM and CDR2 ANQGSEA. Each CDR3 protein gets one entry after TCRdb re-called the RT-PCR reads with MiXCR. Of a few hundred thousand distinct CDR3 sequences listed, about 11% are singletons. In addition, the sample was reused for a study of T cells expressing NK-cell markers. That report adds: Production of TCR beta cDNA relied on 5'RACE template switching with UMIs.

This clonotype was sampled from a man in his fifties or sixties who received an inactivated influenza vaccine. The gene calls are TRBV29-1 and TRBJ2-7; 7 bases map to TRBD1. Sequences were derived from PBMCs from blood, sampled on the day of vaccination. CDR3 bases: TGCAGCGTTGCGCCAGGGGGAGTCCACGAGCAGTACTTC. This translates into CSVAPGGVHEQYF.